Sequencing of this TCR beta chain was carried out in a study of blood T cells in healthy people across ages. Points from the study as a whole: TCR beta diversity per million T cells fell roughly linearly with age.

As concerns this clonotype: Its antigen is undetermined.

A second about 7 to 11 cycle PCR used barcoded and J-beta primers. TCRdb re-analysed the 5' RACE reads in MiXCR, keeping a single row per CDR3 protein. The top ten hold under 60% of the sample, which has 380,000 or so distinct CDR3 sequences, about 52% seen once. It was about 10 milliliters of peripheral blood that were drawn from each donor. The total RNA that was extracted per sample amounted to at least 5 micrograms. Germline CDR1 and CDR2: MNHEY and SVGEGT. Trimming removed 2 bases at V and 1 base at J, with 8 bases between. This CDR3 region has 14 residues. The source material was blood. The chain combines TRBV6-2 or TRBV6-3 with TRBJ1-1; D ambiguous. The receptor was derived from a man between 60 and 75 years old in good health. Here the CDR3 reads CASSYRARNTEAFF. CDR3 in DNA: TGTGCCAGCAGTTACCGGGCCCGGAACACTGAAGCTTTCTTT.